This T cell receptor (beta chain) was obtained from a study of blood T cell repertoires in COVID-19. The repertoire was sequenced with immunoSEQ multiplex PCR; TCRdb's copy has only in-frame clones and lacks some. The sample lists about 240,000 clones; around nine tenths were seen once. Germline lookup yields CDR1 KGHDR and CDR2 SFDVKD. The ends lost 0 bases at V and 7 bases at J; junction bases unmatched: 7. This CDR3 region has 15 residues. Individuals aged about 18 to 100 years were recruited from approximately 22 US areas. Participants' reported clinical history set cohort assignment. Sequenced input: PBMCs or T cells enriched from blood (not recorded which). This chain uses TRBV24-1 with TRBJ2-7; TRBD2 matches 8 bases. This clonotype originated in a man between 40 and 49 years old who had recovered from COVID-19. CDR3 residues: CATSDLRGGVEEQYF. The CDR3 DNA reads TGTGCCACCAGTGATTTGCGGGGGGGCGTCGAAGAGCAGTACTTC.